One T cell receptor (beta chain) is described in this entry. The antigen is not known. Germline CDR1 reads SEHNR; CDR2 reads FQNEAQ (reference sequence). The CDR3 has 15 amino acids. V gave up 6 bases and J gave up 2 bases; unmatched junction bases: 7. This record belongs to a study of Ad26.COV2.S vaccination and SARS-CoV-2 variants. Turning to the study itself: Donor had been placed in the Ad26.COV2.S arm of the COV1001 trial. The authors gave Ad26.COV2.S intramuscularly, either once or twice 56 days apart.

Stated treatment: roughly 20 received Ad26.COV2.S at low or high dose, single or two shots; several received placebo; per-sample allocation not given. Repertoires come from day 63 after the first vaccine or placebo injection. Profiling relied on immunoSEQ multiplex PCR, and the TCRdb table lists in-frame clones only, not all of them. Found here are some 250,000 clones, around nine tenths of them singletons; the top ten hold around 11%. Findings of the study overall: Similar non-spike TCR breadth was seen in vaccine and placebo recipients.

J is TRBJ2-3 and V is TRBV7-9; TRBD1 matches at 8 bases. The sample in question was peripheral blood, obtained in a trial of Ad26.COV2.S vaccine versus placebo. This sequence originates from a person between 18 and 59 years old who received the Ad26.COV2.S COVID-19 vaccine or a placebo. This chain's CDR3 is CASSSRTGNTDTQYF. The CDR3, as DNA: TGTGCCAGCAGTTCCCGGACAGGGAACACAGATACGCAGTATTTT. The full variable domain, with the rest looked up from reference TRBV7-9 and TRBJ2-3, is DTGVSQNPRHKITKRGQNVTFRCDPISEHNRLYWYRQTLGQGPEFLTYFQNEAQLEKSRLLSDRFSAERPKGSFSTLEIQRTEQGDSAMYLCASSSRTGNTDTQYFGPGTRLTVL.